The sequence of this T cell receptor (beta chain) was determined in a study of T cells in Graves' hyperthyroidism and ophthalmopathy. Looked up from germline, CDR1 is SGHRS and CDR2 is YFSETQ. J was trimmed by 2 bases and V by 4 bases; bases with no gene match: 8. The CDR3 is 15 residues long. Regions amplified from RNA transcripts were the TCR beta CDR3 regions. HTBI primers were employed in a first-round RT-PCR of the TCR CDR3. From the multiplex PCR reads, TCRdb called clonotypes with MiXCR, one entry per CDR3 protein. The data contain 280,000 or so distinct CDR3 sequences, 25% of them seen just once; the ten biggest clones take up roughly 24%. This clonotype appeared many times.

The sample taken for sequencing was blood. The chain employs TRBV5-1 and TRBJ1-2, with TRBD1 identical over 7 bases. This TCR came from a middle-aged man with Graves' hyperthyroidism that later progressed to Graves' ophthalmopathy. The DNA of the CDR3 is TGCGCCAGCAGCAAGATGGGACAGCAGAACTATGGCTACACCTTC. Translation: CASSKMGQQNYGYTF.